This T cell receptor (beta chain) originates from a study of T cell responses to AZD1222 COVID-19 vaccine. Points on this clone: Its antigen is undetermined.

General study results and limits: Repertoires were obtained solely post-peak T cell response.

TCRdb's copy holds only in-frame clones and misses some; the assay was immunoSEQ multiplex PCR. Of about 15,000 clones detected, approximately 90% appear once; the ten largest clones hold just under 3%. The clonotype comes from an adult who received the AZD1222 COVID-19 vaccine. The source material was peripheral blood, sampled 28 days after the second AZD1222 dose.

In nucleotides, the CDR3 is TGTGCCAGCAGCTTAGAAGTGGGGATGAGCAATCAGCCCCAGCATTTT. Encoded protein: CASSLEVGMSNQPQHF. The chain has TRBV7-9 and TRBJ1-5, with no clear D. The CDR3 has 16 amino acids. The V gene lost 1 base and the J gene lost 1 base, with 11 bases spanning the gap. Germline lookup yields CDR1 SEHNR and CDR2 FQNEAQ (reference sequence).